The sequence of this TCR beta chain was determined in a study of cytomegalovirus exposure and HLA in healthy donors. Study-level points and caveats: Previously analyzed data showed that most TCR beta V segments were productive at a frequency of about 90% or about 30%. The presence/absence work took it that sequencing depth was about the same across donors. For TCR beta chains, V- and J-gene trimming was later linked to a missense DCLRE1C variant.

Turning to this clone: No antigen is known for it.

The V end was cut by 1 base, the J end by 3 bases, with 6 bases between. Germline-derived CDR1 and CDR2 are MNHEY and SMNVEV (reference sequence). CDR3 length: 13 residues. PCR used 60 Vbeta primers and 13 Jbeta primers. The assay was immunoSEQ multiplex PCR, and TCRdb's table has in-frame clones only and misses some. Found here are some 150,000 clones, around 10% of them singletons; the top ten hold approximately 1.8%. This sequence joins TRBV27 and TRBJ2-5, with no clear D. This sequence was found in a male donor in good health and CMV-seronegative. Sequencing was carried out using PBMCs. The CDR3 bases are TGTGCCAGCAGTTTATTATCGGAAGAGACCCAGTACTTC. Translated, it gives CASSLLSEETQYF.